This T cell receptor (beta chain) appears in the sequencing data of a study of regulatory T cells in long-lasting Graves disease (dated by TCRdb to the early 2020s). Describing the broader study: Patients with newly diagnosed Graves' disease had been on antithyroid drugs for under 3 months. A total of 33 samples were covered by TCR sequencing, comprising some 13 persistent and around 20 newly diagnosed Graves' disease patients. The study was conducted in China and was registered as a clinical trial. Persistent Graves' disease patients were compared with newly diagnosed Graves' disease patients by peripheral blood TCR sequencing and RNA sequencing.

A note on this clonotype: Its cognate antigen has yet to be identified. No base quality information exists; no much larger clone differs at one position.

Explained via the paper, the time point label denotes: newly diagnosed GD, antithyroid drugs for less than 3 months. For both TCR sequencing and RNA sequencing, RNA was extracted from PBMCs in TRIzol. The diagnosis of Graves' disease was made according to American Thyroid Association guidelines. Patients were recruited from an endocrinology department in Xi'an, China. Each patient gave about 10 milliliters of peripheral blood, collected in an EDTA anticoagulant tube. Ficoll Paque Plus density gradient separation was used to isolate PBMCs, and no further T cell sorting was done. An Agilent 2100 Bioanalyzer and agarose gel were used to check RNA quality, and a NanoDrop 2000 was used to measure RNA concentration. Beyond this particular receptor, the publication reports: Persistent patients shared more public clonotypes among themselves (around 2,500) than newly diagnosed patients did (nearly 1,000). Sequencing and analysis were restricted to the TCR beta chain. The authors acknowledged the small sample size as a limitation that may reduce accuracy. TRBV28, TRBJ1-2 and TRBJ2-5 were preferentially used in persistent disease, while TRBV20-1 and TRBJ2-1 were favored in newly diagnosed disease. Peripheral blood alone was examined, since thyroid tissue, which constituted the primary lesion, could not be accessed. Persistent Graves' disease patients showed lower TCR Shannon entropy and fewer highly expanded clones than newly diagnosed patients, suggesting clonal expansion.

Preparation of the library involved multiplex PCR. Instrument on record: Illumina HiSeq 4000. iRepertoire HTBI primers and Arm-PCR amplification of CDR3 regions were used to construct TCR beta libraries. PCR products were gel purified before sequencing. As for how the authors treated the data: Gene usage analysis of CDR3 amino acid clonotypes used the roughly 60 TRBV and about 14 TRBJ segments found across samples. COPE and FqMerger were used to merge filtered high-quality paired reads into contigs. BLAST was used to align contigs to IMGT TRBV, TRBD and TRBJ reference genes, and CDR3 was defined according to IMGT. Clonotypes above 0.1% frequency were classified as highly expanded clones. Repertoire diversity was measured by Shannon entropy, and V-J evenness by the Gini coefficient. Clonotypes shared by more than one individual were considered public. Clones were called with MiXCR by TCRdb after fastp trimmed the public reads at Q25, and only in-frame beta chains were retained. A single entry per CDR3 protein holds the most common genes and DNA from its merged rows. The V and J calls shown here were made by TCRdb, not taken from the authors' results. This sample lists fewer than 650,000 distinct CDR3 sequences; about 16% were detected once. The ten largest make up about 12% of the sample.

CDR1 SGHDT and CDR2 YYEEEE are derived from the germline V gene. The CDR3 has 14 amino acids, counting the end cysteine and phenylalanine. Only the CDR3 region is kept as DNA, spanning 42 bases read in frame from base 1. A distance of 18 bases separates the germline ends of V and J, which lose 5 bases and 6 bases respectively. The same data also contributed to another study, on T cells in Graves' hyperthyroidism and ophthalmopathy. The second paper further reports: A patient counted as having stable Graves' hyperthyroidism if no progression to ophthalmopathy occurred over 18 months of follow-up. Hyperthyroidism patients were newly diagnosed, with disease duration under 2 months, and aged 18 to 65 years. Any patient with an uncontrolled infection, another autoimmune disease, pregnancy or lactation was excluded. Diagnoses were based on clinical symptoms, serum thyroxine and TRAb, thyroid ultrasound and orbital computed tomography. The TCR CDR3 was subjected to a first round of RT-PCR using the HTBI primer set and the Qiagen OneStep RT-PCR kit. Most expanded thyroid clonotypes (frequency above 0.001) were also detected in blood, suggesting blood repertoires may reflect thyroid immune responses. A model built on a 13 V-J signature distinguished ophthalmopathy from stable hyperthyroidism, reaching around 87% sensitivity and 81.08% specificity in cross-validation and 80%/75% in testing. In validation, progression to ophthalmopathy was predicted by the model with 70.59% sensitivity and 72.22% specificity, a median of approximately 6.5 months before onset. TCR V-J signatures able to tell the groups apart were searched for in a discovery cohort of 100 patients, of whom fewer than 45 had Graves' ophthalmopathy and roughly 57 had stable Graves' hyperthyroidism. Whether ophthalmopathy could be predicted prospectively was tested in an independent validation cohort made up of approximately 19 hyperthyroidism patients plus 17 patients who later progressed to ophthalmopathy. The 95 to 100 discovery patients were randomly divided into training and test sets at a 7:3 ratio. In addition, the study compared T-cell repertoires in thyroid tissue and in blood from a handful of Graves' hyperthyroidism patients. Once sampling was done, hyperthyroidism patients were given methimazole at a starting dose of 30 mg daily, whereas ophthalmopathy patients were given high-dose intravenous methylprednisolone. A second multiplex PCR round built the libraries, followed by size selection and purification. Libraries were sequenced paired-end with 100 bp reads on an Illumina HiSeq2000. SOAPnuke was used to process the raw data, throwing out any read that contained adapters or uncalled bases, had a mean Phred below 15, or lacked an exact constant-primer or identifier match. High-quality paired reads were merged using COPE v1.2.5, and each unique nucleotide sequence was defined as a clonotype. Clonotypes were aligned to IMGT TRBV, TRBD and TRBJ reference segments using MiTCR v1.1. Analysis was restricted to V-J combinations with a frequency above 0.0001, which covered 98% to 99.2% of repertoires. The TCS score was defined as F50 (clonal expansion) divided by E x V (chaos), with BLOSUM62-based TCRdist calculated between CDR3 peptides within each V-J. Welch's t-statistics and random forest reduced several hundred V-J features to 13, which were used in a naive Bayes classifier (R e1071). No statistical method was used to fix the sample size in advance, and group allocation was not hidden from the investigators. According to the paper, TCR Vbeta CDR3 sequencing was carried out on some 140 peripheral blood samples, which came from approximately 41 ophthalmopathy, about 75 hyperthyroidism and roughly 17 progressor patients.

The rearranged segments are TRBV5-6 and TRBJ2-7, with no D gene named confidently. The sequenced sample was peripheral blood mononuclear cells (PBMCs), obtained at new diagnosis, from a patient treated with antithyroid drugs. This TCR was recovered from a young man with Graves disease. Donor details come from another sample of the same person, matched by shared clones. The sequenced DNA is TGTGCCAGCAGTTCCTTACAGACATCCGGCGAGCAGTACTTC. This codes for CASSSLQTSGEQYF.